This T cell receptor beta chain was sequenced for a study of OX40 agonist ivuxolimab in advanced cancers. Here immunoSEQ multiplex PCR was the method, and the copy in TCRdb shows in-frame clones only, minus some. The sample lists about 45,000 clones, around 80% occurring once. The clonotype comes from an adult with an advanced solid tumor such as melanoma, head and neck, liver or kidney cancer. The sequencing used CD4+ or CD8+ T cells sorted from blood, collected in a trial of the OX40 agonist ivuxolimab.

The CDR3 protein is CASSLEVGELYEQYF. Here the CDR3 DNA reads TGCGCCAGCAGCTTGGAGGTTGGAGAATTATACGAGCAGTACTTC. The chain is built from TRBV5-1 and TRBJ2-7; D is unclear. CDR3 size: 15 residues. Germline-derived CDR1 and CDR2 are SGHRS and YFSETQ. Trimming took 0 bases from V and 4 from J, leaving 14 bases between them.